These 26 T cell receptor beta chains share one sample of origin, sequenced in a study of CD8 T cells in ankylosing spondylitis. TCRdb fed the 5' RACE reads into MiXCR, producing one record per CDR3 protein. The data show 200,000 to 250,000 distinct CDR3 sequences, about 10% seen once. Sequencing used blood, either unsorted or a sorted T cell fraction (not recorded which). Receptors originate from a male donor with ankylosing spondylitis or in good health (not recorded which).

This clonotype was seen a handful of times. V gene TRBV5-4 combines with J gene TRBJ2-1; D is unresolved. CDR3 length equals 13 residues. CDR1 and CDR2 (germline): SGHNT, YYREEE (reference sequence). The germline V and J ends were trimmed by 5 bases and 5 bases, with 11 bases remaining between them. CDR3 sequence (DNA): TGTGCCAGCAGGGGGTCGAAAAACAATGAGCAGTTCTTC. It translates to CASRGSKNNEQFF. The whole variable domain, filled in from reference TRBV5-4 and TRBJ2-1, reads ETGVTQSPTHLIKTRGQQVTLRCSSQSGHNTVSWYQQALGQGPQFIFQYYREEENGRGNFPPRFSGLQFPNYSSELNVNALELDDSALYLCASRGSKNNEQFFGPGTRLTVL.

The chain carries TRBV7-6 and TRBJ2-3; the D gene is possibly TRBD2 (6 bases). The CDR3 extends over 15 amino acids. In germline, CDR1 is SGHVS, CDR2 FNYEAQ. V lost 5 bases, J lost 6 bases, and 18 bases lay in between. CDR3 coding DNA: TGTGCCAGCAGCCACCGGGACTCCGCCACGGATACGCAGTATTTT. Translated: CASSHRDSATDTQYF.

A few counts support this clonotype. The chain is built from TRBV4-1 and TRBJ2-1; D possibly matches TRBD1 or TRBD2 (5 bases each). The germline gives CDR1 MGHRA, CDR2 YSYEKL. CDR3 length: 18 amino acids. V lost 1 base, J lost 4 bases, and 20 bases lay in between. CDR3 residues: CASSQGYPPRDEYNEQFF. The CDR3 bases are TGCGCCAGCAGCCAAGGATATCCCCCCCGGGACGAATACAATGAGCAGTTCTTC.

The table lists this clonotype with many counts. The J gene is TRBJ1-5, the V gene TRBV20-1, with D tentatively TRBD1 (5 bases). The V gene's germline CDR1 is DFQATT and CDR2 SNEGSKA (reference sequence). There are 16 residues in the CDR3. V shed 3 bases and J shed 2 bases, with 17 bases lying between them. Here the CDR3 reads CSARFLGQGRNQPQHF. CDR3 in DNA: TGCAGTGCTAGGTTCCTCGGGCAGGGACGCAATCAGCCCCAGCATTTT.

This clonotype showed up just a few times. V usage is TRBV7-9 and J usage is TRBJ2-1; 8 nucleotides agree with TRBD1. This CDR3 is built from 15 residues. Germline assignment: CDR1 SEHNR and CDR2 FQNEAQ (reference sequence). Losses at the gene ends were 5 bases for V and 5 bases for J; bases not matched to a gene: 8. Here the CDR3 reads CASSKTGGYNNEQFF. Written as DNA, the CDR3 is TGTGCCAGCAGCAAAACAGGGGGGTATAACAATGAGCAGTTCTTC. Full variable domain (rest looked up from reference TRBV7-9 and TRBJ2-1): DTGVSQNPRHKITKRGQNVTFRCDPISEHNRLYWYRQTLGQGPEFLTYFQNEAQLEKSRLLSDRFSAERPKGSFSTLEIQRTEQGDSAMYLCASSKTGGYNNEQFFGPGTRLTVL.

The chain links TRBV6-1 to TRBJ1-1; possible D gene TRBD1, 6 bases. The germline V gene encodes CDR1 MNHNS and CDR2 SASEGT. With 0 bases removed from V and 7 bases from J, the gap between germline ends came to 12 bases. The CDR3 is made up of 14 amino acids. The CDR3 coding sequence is TGTGCCAGCAGTGAAGCGAGGGGGAGAGATGAAGCTTTCTTT. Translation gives CASSEARGRDEAFF.

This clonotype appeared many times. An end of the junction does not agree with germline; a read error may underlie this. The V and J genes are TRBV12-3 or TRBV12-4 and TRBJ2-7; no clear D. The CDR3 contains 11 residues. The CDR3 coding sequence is TGCGCCAGCAGCTTGTTGGGGGAGCAGTACTTC. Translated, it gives CASSLLGEQYF.

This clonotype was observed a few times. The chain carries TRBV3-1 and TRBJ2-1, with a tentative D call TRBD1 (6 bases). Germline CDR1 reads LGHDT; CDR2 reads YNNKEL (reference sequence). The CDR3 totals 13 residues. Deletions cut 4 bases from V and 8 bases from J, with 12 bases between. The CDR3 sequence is CASSPWDTDEQFF. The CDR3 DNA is TGTGCCAGCAGCCCCTGGGACACCGATGAGCAGTTCTTC.

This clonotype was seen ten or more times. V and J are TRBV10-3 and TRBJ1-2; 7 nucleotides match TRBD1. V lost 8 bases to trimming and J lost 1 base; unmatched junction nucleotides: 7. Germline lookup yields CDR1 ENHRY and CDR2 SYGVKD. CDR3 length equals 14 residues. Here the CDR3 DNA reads TGTGCCATCCGTCCGGGACAGAATAACTATGGCTACACCTTC. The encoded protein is CAIRPGQNNYGYTF.

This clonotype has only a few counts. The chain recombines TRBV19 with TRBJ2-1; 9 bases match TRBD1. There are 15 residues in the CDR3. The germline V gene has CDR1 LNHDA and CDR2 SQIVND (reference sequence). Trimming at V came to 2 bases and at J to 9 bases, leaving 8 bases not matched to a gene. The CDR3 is CASSIRTGEGSEQFF. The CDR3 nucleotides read TGTGCCAGTAGTATAAGGACAGGGGAGGGGAGTGAGCAGTTCTTC.

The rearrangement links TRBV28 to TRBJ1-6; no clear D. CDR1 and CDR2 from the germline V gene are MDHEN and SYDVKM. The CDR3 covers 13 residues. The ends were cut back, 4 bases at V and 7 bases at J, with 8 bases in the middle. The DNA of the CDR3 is TGTGCCAGCAGTTGGGCCCACAATTCACCCCTCCACTTT. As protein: CASSWAHNSPLHF. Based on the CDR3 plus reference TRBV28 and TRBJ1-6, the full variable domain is DVKVTQSSRYLVKRTGEKVFLECVQDMDHENMFWYRQDPGLGLRLIYFSYDVKMKEKGDIPEGYSVSREKKERFSLILESASTNQTSMYLCASSWAHNSPLHFGNGTRLTVT.

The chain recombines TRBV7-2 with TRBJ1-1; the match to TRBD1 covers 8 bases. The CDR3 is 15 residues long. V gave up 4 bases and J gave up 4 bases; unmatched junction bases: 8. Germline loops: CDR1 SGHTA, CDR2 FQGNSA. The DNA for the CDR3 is TGTGCCAGCAGCTGGGCAGGGGGCACGGGCACTGAAGCTTTCTTT. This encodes CASSWAGGTGTEAFF. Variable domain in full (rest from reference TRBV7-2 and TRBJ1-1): GAGVSQSPSNKVTEKGKDVELRCDPISGHTALYWYRQSLGQGLEFLIYFQGNSAPDKSGLPSDRFSAERTGGSVSTLTIQRTQQEDSAVYLCASSWAGGTGTEAFFGQGTRLTVV.

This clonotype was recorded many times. CDR3 in amino acids: CASSLREGHNEQFF. The CDR3 bases are TGCGCCAGCAGCTTGCGGGAGGGCCACAATGAGCAGTTCTTC. V is TRBV5-1 and J is TRBJ2-1, with TRBD2 matching over 8 bases. The CDR3 extends over 14 amino acids. Looked up from germline, CDR1 is SGHRS and CDR2 is YFSETQ. The J segment lost 5 bases and the V segment lost 1 base, leaving 2 bases of the junction unmatched.

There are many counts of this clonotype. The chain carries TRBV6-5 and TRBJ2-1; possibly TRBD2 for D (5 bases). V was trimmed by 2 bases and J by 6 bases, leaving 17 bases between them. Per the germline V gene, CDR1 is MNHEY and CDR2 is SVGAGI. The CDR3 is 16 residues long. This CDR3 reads CASSYPRDVGSNEQFF. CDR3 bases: TGTGCCAGCAGTTACCCCAGAGACGTAGGGAGCAATGAGCAGTTCTTC.

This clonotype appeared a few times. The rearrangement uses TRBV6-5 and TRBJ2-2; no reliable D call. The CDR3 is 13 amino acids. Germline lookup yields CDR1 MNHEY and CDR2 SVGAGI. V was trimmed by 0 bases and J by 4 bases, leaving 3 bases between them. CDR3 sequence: CASSYSTTGELFF. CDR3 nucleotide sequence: TGTGCCAGCAGTTACTCCACCACCGGGGAGCTGTTTTTT.

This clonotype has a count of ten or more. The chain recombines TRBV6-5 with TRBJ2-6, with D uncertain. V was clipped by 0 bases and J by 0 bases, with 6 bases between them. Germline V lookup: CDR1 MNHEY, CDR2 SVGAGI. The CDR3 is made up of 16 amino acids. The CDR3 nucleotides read TGTGCCAGCAGTTACTCCCCGGGCTCTGGGGCCAACGTCCTGACTTTC. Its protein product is CASSYSPGSGANVLTF.

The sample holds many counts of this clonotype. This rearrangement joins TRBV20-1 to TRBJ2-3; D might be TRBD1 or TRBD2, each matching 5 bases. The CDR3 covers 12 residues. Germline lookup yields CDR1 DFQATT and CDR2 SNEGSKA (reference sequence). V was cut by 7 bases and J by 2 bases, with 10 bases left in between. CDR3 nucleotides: TGCAGTGGGTGGGACCCCACAGATACGCAGTATTTT. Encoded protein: CSGWDPTDTQYF.

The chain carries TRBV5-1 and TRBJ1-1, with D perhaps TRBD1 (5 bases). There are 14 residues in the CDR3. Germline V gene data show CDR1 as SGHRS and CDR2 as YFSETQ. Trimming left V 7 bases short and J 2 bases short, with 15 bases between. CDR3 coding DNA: TGCGCCAGCTGCAGGATGGGGCCCAACACTGAAGCTTTCTTT. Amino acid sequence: CASCRMGPNTEAFF.

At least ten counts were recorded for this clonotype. The CDR3 nucleotides read TGTGCCAGCAGTTACGAACAGTTCTCCTACGAGCAGTACTTC. Translation gives CASSYEQFSYEQYF. The V call is TRBV6-5, the J call TRBJ2-7; D gene uncertain. The CDR3 has 14 residues. Germline-derived CDR1 and CDR2 are MNHEY and SVGAGI. Between the trimmed V and J ends, which lost 2 bases and 0 bases, there was a span of 8 bases.

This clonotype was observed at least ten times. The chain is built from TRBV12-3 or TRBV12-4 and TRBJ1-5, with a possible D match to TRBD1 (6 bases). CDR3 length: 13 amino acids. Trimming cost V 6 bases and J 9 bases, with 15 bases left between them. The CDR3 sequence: CASSLRGPGPQHF. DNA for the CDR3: TGTGCCAGCAGCCTCAGGGGCCCCGGGCCCCAGCATTTT.

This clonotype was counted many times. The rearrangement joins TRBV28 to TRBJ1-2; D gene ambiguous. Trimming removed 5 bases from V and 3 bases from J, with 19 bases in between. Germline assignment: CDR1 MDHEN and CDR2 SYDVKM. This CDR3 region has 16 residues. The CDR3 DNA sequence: TGTGCCAGCAGTGCTATCCCTCGGGTCGTCCACTATGGCTACACCTTC. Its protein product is CASSAIPRVVHYGYTF.

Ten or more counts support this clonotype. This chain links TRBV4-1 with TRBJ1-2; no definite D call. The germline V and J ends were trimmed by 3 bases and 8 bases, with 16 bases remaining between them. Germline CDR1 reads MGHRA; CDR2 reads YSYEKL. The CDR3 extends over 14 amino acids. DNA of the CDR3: TGCGCCAGCAGCCATCTGACGCCGGTAGGCGGCTACACCTTC. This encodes CASSHLTPVGGYTF.

Written as DNA, the CDR3 is TGCAGTGCAGACCAGGGAAATGAGCAGTTCTTC. Translating it yields CSADQGNEQFF. V usage is TRBV20-1 and J usage is TRBJ2-1; a weak D match, TRBD1 (5 bases). The CDR3 consists of 11 residues. The V and J ends lost 6 bases and 7 bases respectively, with 10 bases between them. The V gene's germline CDR1 is DFQATT and CDR2 SNEGSKA (reference sequence).

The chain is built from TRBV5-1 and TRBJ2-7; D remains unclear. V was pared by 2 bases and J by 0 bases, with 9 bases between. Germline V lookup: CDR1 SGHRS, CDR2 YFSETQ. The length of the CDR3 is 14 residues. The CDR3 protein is CASSFSEDSYEQYF. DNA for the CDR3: TGCGCCAGCAGCTTTTCCGAAGACTCCTACGAGCAGTACTTC.

CDR3 amino acids: CASSLSVGQKDVGVHGYTF. The DNA for the CDR3 is TGTGCCAGCAGTTTGTCCGTAGGACAGAAAGACGTCGGTGTCCATGGCTACACCTTC. The genes are TRBV27 and TRBJ1-2; D may be TRBD1 (6 bases). V lost 3 bases and J 6 bases, leaving 29 bases between the germline ends. Germline V gene lookup returns CDR1 MNHEY and CDR2 SMNVEV (reference sequence). The CDR3 runs 19 residues.

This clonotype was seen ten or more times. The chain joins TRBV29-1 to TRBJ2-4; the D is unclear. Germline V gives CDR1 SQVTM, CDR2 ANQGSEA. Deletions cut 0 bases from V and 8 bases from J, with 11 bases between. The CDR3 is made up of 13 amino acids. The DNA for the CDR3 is TGCAGCGTTGAAGATAAAGGGAAGGACATTCAGTACTTC. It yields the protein CSVEDKGKDIQYF.